Listed below are T cell receptor beta chains from one sample, sequenced in a study of T cell responses to AZD1222 COVID-19 vaccine. The data were produced by immunoSEQ multiplex PCR, yet TCRdb's version contains in-frame clones alone and is incomplete. The table lists more than 95,000 clones, around 87% of them singletons. This material consisted of peripheral blood, taken on day 0 of AZD1222 vaccination. The receptors derive from an adult in good health. Both conserved end residues are part of each CDR3. A D gene is named only where the DNA matches it firmly. Clone size, where shown, is once, few, many, or a class for clones that have expanded.

DNA: TGTGCCAGCAGCTTCGTCTACGAGCAGTACTTC; CDR3: CASSFVYEQYF; V: TRBV28; size: .; J: TRBJ2-7; D: .
DNA: TGTGCCAGCAGCGCGGACAGGGGCTACGAGCAGTACTTC; CDR3: CASSADRGYEQYF; V: TRBV7-8; size: once; J: TRBJ2-7; D: TRBD1
DNA: TGTGCCAGCAGTTTATTGGGACAGGGCAAGTCACCCCTCCACTTT; CDR3: CASSLLGQGKSPLHF; V: TRBV28; size: .; J: TRBJ1-6; D: TRBD1
DNA: TGTGCCAGCTCACCACAGGGATTCACTAATGAAAAACTGTTTTTT; CDR3: CASSPQGFTNEKLFF; V: TRBV18; size: .; J: TRBJ1-4; D: .
DNA: TGTGCCACCCCGACTAGCGGGGGTGAGCAGTTCTTC; CDR3: CATPTSGGEQFF; V: TRBV28; size: .; J: TRBJ2-1; D: TRBD2
DNA: TGTGCCAGCAGCGTAGTGCCCAGCGGGGGGGAAGAGCAGTTCTTC; CDR3: CASSVVPSGGEEQFF; V: TRBV9; size: .; J: TRBJ2-1; D: TRBD2
DNA: TGTGCCATCAGTGAGTTAGGACTGACATACGAGCAGTACTTC; CDR3: CAISELGLTYEQYF; V: TRBV10-3; size: .; J: TRBJ2-7; D: .
DNA: TGCGCCAGCAGCCTGGTCTCCTACGAGCAGTACTTC; CDR3: CASSLVSYEQYF; V: TRBV5-1; size: .; J: TRBJ2-7; D: .
DNA: TGTGCCAGCAGCCGCTCCTCGGGACAGACAATCAATGAGCAGTTCTTC; CDR3: CASSRSSGQTINEQFF; V: TRBV3-1/TRBV3-2; size: .; J: TRBJ2-1; D: TRBD1
DNA: TGTGCCAGTAGTTATTCTAGGGCGTCACCCCTCCACTTT; CDR3: CASSYSRASPLHF; V: TRBV19; size: .; J: TRBJ1-6; D: .
DNA: TGCAGCGTTGCGGCTAGCGGGAGGCAATTCGTGGGAGAGACCCAGTACTTC; CDR3: CSVAASGRQFVGETQYF; V: TRBV29-1; size: .; J: TRBJ2-5; D: TRBD2
DNA: TGTGCCAGCACCTCGCCGGGGGCCTACAATGAGCAGTTCTTC; CDR3: CASTSPGAYNEQFF; V: TRBV28; size: .; J: TRBJ2-1; D: .
DNA: TGCGCCAGCAGCTTGGGGACAGCAACTAATGAAAAACTGTTTTTT; CDR3: CASSLGTATNEKLFF; V: TRBV5-1; size: .; J: TRBJ1-4; D: .
DNA: TGTGCCAGCAGCGGCGGGGGGGCCAACGTCCTGACTTTC; CDR3: CASSGGGANVLTF; V: TRBV9; size: few; J: TRBJ2-6; D: .
DNA: TGTGCCAGCAGCTCCGGACAGGGAGGGAATCAGCCCCAGCATTTT; CDR3: CASSSGQGGNQPQHF; V: TRBV9; size: .; J: TRBJ1-5; D: TRBD1
DNA: TGTGCCAGCAGTCTATCAGGGCAGTTTGAAGCTTTCTTT; CDR3: CASSLSGQFEAFF; V: TRBV12-3/TRBV12-4; size: .; J: TRBJ1-1; D: .
DNA: TGTGCCAGCAGTCGTCGGACAGGGGGCATATACGAGCAGTACTTC; CDR3: CASSRRTGGIYEQYF; V: TRBV27; size: .; J: TRBJ2-7; D: TRBD1
DNA: TGTGCCAGCAGCCCGAAGAGAGGGGCAGATACGCAGTATTTT; CDR3: CASSPKRGADTQYF; V: TRBV7-9; size: .; J: TRBJ2-3; D: .
DNA: TGTGCCTGGAGTCCCGGCGGGACAGCATATGGCTACACCTTC; CDR3: CAWSPGGTAYGYTF; V: TRBV30; size: .; J: TRBJ1-2; D: TRBD1
DNA: TGTGCCAGCAGCCGCCAGACAGGGACGAATGGCTACACCTTC; CDR3: CASSRQTGTNGYTF; V: TRBV9; size: .; J: TRBJ1-2; D: TRBD1
DNA: TGTGCCAGCAGTGGAAGGGATACGCAGTATTTT; CDR3: CASSGRDTQYF; V: TRBV6-2/TRBV6-3; size: .; J: TRBJ2-3; D: .
DNA: TGTGCCAGTAGTATAACTGGACAGGGCTACGAGACCCAGTACTTC; CDR3: CASSITGQGYETQYF; V: TRBV19; size: .; J: TRBJ2-5; D: TRBD1
DNA: TGTGCCAGCAGCCCCGACAGGGAATATGGCTACACCTTC; CDR3: CASSPDREYGYTF; V: TRBV21-1; size: .; J: TRBJ1-2; D: .
DNA: TGCAGCGTTGAACAGGGGGCCTTTACGCAGTATTTT; CDR3: CSVEQGAFTQYF; V: TRBV29-1; size: .; J: TRBJ2-3; D: TRBD1
DNA: TGTGCCAGCAGCCTGAGAGCCATGAACACTGAAGCTTTCTTT; CDR3: CASSLRAMNTEAFF; V: TRBV7-9; size: .; J: TRBJ1-1; D: .
DNA: TGTGCCAGCAGCCAAGGGGGTGAGACTGAAGCTTTCTTT; CDR3: CASSQGGETEAFF; V: TRBV4-2; size: .; J: TRBJ1-1; D: .
DNA: TGTGCCAGCAGCTCCACACTTGGACAGGGTGGAGGCTACACCTTC; CDR3: CASSSTLGQGGGYTF; V: TRBV7-8; size: .; J: TRBJ1-2; D: TRBD1
DNA: TGTGCCAGCAGCAGGGGGACTAGCGGGACCGATGAGCAGTTCTTC; CDR3: CASSRGTSGTDEQFF; V: TRBV11-3; size: .; J: TRBJ2-1; D: TRBD2
DNA: TGTGCCAGCAGCCCCCCTCTAGCGGGAGAAACCTACGAGCAGTACTTC; CDR3: CASSPPLAGETYEQYF; V: TRBV7-9; size: .; J: TRBJ2-7; D: TRBD2
DNA: TGCAGTGCAAACAGGGGAAACACCATATATTTT; CDR3: CSANRGNTIYF; V: TRBV20-1; size: few; J: TRBJ1-3; D: .
DNA: TGCGCCAGCAGCTTGGCCTTAACAGGGGAGGTAAACGGGGAGCTGTTTTTT; CDR3: CASSLALTGEVNGELFF; V: TRBV5-1; size: once; J: TRBJ2-2; D: .
DNA: TGTGCCAGTAGTCCCGGGACATCCGGAGACGAGCAGTACTTC; CDR3: CASSPGTSGDEQYF; V: TRBV19; size: few; J: TRBJ2-7; D: .
DNA: TGTGCCAGCAGCCCTTACCAGGTCCCGGGCACTGAAGCTTTCTTT; CDR3: CASSPYQVPGTEAFF; V: TRBV7-2; size: .; J: TRBJ1-1; D: .
DNA: TGTGCCAGCAGGGACAGGGTTGCAACTAATGAAAAACTGTTTTTT; CDR3: CASRDRVATNEKLFF; V: TRBV6-5; size: .; J: TRBJ1-4; D: TRBD1
DNA: TGTGCCAGCGGGAGGACTGTCTACTACGAGCAGTACTTC; CDR3: CASGRTVYYEQYF; V: TRBV27; size: .; J: TRBJ2-7; D: .